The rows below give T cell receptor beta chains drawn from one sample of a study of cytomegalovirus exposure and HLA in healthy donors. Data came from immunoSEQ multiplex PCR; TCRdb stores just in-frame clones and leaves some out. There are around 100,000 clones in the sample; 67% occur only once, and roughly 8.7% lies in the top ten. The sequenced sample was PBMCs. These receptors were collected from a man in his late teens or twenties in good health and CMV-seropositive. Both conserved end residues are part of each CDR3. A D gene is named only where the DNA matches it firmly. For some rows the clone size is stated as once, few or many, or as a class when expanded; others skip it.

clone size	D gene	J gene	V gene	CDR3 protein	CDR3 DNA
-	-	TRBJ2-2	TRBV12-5	CASGLQNTGELFF	TGTGCTAGTGGTTTGCAGAACACCGGGGAGCTGTTTTTT
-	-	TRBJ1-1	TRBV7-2	CASSLLAGPTEAFF	TGTGCCAGCAGCTTGTTGGCAGGGCCCACTGAAGCTTTCTTT
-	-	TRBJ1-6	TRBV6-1	CASSDRTYLSYNSPLHF	TGTGCCAGCAGTGACAGGACTTACCTCTCCTATAATTCACCCCTCCACTTT
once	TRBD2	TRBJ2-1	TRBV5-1	CASSLGGGYNEQFF	TGCGCCAGCAGCTTGGGGGGGGGTTACAATGAGCAGTTCTTC
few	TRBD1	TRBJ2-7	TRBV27	CASTPLDRLNYEQYF	TGTGCCAGCACCCCCCTGGACAGGCTAAACTACGAGCAGTACTTC
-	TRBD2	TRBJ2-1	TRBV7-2	CASSPGRARMGFF	TGTGCCAGCAGCCCAGGGAGGGCGCGGATGGGGTTCTTC
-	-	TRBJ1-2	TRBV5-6	CASSLGRTFYGYTF	TGTGCCAGCAGCTTGGGCAGGACTTTCTATGGCTACACCTTC
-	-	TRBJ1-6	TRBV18	CASSPRREAEGNSPLHF	TGTGCCAGCTCACCAAGACGAGAGGCCGAGGGTAATTCACCCCTCCACTTT
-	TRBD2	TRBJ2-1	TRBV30	CAWKPPRLAGPGDEQFF	TGTGCCTGGAAACCGCCCCGACTAGCGGGGCCCGGCGATGAGCAGTTCTTC
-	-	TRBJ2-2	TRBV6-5	CASSYSRGSWPGELFF	TGTGCCAGCAGTTACTCGAGGGGGAGCTGGCCCGGGGAGCTGTTTTTT
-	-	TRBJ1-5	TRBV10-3	CAISRQGANQPQHF	TGTGCCATCAGTAGGCAAGGGGCCAATCAGCCCCAGCATTTT
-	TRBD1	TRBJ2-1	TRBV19	CASSAGTGSNNEQFF	TGTGCCAGTAGTGCCGGGACAGGGTCCAACAATGAGCAGTTCTTC
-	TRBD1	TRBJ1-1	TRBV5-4	CASSPPGQGKAFF	TGTGCCAGCAGTCCCCCGGGACAGGGAAAAGCTTTCTTT
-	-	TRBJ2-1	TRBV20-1	CSAGQYNEQFF	TGCAGTGCTGGACAGTACAATGAGCAGTTCTTC
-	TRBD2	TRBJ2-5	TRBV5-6	CASSLILAGKTQYF	TGTGCCAGCAGCTTGATACTAGCGGGAAAGACCCAGTACTTC
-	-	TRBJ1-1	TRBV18	CASSPFSGTLNTEAFF	TGTGCCAGCTCACCATTTTCTGGGACACTTAACACTGAAGCTTTCTTT
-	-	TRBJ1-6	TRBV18	CASSRGRPGRSSYNSPLHF	TGTGCCAGCTCCCGGGGACGGCCGGGGAGGAGCTCCTATAATTCACCCCTCCACTTT
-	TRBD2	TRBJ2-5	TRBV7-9	CASSLLAGGSETQYF	TGTGCCAGCAGCTTACTAGCGGGGGGTTCAGAGACCCAGTACTTC
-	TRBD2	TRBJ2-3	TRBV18	CASSPWGGSTDTQYF	TGTGCCAGCTCACCATGGGGGGGAAGCACAGATACGCAGTATTTT
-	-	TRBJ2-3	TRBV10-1	CATTGIGTDTQYF	TGCGCCACAACAGGGATCGGCACAGATACGCAGTATTTT
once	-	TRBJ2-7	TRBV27	CASSGIRDKYYEQYF	TGTGCCAGCAGTGGCATACGGGACAAATATTACGAGCAGTACTTC
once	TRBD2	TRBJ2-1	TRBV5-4	CASSIGLAGTHNEQFF	TGTGCCAGCAGCATTGGACTAGCGGGGACTCACAATGAGCAGTTCTTC
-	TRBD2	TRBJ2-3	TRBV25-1	CASSSGGAETQYF	TGTGCCAGCTCTAGCGGGGGGGCAGAGACGCAGTATTTT
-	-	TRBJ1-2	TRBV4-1	CASSQGDMGGYTF	TGCGCCAGCAGCCAAGGGGACATGGGGGGCTACACCTTC
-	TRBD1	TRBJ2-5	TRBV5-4	CASSGGTGTYQETQYF	TGTGCCAGCAGCGGAGGGACAGGGACGTACCAAGAGACCCAGTACTTC
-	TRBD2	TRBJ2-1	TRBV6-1	CASSVSSGGVSSYNEQFF	TGTGCCAGCAGTGTATCTAGCGGGGGCGTCAGCTCCTACAATGAGCAGTTCTTC
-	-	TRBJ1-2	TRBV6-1	CASSVGRPSYGYTF	TGTGCCAGCAGTGTTGGCCGTCCAAGCTATGGCTACACCTTC
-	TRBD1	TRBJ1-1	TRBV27	CASSLSRTGAEAFF	TGTGCCAGCAGTTTATCGAGGACAGGGGCTGAAGCTTTCTTT
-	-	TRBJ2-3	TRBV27	CASSLIQGSTDTQYF	TGTGCCAGCAGTTTAATTCAGGGTAGCACAGATACGCAGTATTTT
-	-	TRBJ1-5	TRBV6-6	CASRISRAGIQPQHF	TGTGCCAGCAGGATCTCCCGGGCGGGGATCCAGCCCCAGCATTTT
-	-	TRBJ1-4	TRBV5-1	CASSFGGDEKLFF	TGCGCCAGCAGCTTCGGAGGGGACGAAAAACTGTTTTTT
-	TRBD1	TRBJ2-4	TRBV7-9	CSSSLGPGTGRGNIQYF	TGTTCCAGCAGCTTAGGCCCCGGGACAGGGCGTGGGAACATTCAGTACTTC
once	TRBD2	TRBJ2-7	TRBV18	CASSTRGGEHYEQYF	TGTGCCAGCTCCACCCGGGGAGGGGAACACTACGAGCAGTACTTC
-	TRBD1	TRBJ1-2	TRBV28	CASSLPGQTYGYTF	TGTGCCAGCAGTTTGCCGGGACAGACGTATGGCTACACCTTC
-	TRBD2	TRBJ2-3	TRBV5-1	CASSSSGLAGGTDTQYF	TGCGCCAGCAGCTCCTCGGGACTAGCGGGTGGCACAGATACGCAGTATTTT
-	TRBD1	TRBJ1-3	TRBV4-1	CASSQTGELGNTIYF	TGCGCCAGCAGCCAAACAGGGGAACTTGGAAACACCATATATTTT
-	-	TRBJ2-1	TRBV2	CASSFTGSDEQFF	TGTGCCAGCAGTTTCACAGGGTCCGATGAGCAGTTCTTC
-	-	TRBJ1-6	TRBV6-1	CASSAGQSTYNSPLHF	TGTGCCAGCAGTGCCGGACAGTCAACCTATAATTCACCCCTCCACTTT
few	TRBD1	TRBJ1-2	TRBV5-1	CASSLMGQGAGGYTF	TGCGCCAGCAGCTTAATGGGACAGGGGGCAGGCGGCTACACCTTC
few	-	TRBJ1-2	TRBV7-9	CASSLSVSQDYQGYTF	TGTGCCAGCAGCTTAAGTGTCAGCCAAGACTATCAGGGCTACACCTTC
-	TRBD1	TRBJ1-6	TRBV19	CASSIRVGGGSPLHF	TGTGCCAGTAGTATACGGGTAGGGGGCGGATCACCCCTCCACTTT
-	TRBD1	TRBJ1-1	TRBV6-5	CASSPGQGTEAFF	TGTGCCAGCAGCCCTGGACAGGGAACTGAAGCTTTCTTT
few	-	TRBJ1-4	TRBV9	CASSVFPRTEATELFF	TGTGCCAGCAGCGTATTCCCTCGGACGGAGGCAACGGAACTGTTTTTT
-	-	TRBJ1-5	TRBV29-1	CSVGSESNQPQHF	TGCAGCGTTGGCTCAGAATCTAATCAGCCCCAGCATTTT
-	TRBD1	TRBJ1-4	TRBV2	CASRQTGSNEKLFF	TGTGCCAGCAGGCAGACAGGGTCTAATGAAAAACTGTTTTTT
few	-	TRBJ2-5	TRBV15	CATSKRQSQETQYF	TGTGCCACCAGCAAGCGACAGTCCCAAGAGACCCAGTACTTC
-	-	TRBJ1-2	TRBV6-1	CASTGGGAYGYTF	TGTGCCAGCACCGGCGGAGGGGCCTATGGCTACACCTTC
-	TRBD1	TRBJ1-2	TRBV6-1	CASSETGINYGYTF	TGTGCCAGCAGTGAGACAGGGATAAACTATGGCTACACCTTC
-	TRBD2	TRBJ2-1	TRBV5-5	CASREPGGPVNEQFF	TGTGCCAGCAGAGAGCCGGGGGGGCCAGTTAATGAGCAGTTCTTC
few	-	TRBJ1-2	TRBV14	CASRLGGGPNYGYTF	TGTGCCAGCAGACTCGGCGGGGGACCTAACTATGGCTACACCTTC
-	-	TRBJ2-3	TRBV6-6	CASGQGTDTQYF	TGTGCCAGCGGCCAGGGTACAGATACGCAGTATTTT
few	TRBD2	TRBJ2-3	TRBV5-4	CASSFRTSGVGDTQYF	TGTGCCAGCAGCTTCAGGACTAGCGGGGTTGGAGATACGCAGTATTTT
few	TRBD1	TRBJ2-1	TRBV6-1	CASTYATGYNEQFF	TGTGCCAGCACCTACGCGACAGGGTACAATGAGCAGTTCTTC
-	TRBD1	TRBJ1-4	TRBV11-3	CASSGRQGEKLFF	TGTGCCAGCAGCGGTCGACAGGGTGAAAAACTGTTTTTT
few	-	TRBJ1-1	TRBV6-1	CASRGTQSDGFF	TGTGCCAGCAGGGGGACTCAGTCCGATGGTTTCTTT
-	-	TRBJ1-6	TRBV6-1	CASSGKLRGAAYNSPLHF	TGTGCCAGCAGTGGTAAACTGCGGGGGGCGGCCTATAATTCACCCCTCCACTTT
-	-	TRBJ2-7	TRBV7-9	CASSSQSPTGTYEQYF	TGTGCCAGCAGCTCCCAATCTCCGACTGGTACCTACGAGCAGTACTTC
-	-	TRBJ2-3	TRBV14	CASSLDRPLGDTQYF	TGTGCCAGCAGCCTAGACAGGCCTCTGGGAGATACGCAGTATTTT